This is a list of T cell receptor beta chains from one sample in a study of T cell repertoires in cytomegalovirus infection. One entry per CDR3 protein results from TCRdb running MiXCR on the reads. This repertoire shows a few hundred thousand distinct CDR3 sequences, roughly 17% found once; its top ten account for about 12%. Sequenced material: PBMCs. These receptors were obtained from a human donor in good health (CMV status not recorded). Some clones in this sample may be carry-over from other donors' samples. Each CDR3 is given with its conserved first and last residue. Fields, in order: V gene, J gene, D gene, CDR3 protein. The D gene is left open where the match is weak.

TRBV7-2	TRBJ1-1	-	CASSSGVTGWNTEAFF
TRBV7-9	TRBJ2-1	-	CASSLGVDTSSYNEQFF
TRBV27	TRBJ1-2	-	CASSLGTPPVYGYTF
TRBV4-2	TRBJ2-2	-	CASSQVWGLGTGELFF
TRBV5-4	TRBJ1-1	-	CASREGEATEAFF
TRBV7-9	TRBJ1-1	-	CASSLSGGRVNTEAFF
TRBV19	TRBJ1-1	TRBD1	CASSLQGVGEAFF
TRBV7-9	TRBJ1-2	-	CASSLVVYDGYTF
TRBV19	TRBJ1-2	TRBD1	CASNGGDRPRRGYTF
TRBV2	TRBJ1-6	TRBD1	CASRPAPTGISNSPLHF
TRBV12-3/TRBV12-4	TRBJ2-7	TRBD1	CASSFGDRGSYEQYF
TRBV6-5	TRBJ1-6	TRBD1	CASGPGQAPISLHF
TRBV27	TRBJ1-6	TRBD1	CASRRTGSAPLHF
TRBV7-3	TRBJ1-5	-	CASSSGPNQPQHF
TRBV28	TRBJ1-5	TRBD1	CASSFLTTGARYSNQPQHF
TRBV25-1	TRBJ2-6	-	CASSMDSLPGANVLTF
TRBV6-1	TRBJ2-2	-	CASIGRTTGELFF
TRBV6-1	TRBJ2-2	-	CASREGTTRELFF
TRBV5-4	TRBJ2-1	TRBD2	CASSASGSSYNEQFF
TRBV28	TRBJ1-5	-	CASSGGGEYSNQPQHF
TRBV20-1	TRBJ2-3	TRBD2	CSASPLAGGHTDTQYF
TRBV19	TRBJ1-1	-	CASSISYIGEAFF
TRBV24-1	TRBJ2-7	-	CATSGTVSYEQYF
TRBV2	TRBJ1-5	TRBD1	CARSDRDSNQPQHF
TRBV6-1	TRBJ2-2	TRBD1	CASSSSIGTDNTGELFF
TRBV6-6	TRBJ2-2	TRBD2	CASRPPNRGGITGELFF
TRBV4-2	TRBJ2-1	TRBD2	CASSQDQTSGGRHNEQFF
TRBV7-2	TRBJ2-5	TRBD2	CASSGDPREAQYF
TRBV7-9	TRBJ2-3	-	CASSPEPRTDTDTQYF
TRBV4-2	TRBJ1-2	-	CASSQGHLHQF
TRBV28	TRBJ1-1	TRBD1	CASSAMGIQDRGRRTEAFF
TRBV20-1	TRBJ2-2	-	CSAGAAQSNDRRELFF
TRBV28	TRBJ2-5	-	CASSVERIQETQYF
TRBV7-9	TRBJ2-5	TRBD2	CASRLAGLAQYF
TRBV12-3/TRBV12-4	TRBJ2-1	-	CASSLGGAYNEQFF
TRBV11-3	TRBJ2-1	TRBD2	CASSSGTSGTYNEQFF
TRBV5-1	TRBJ2-3	-	CASGMTDTQYF
TRBV4-1	TRBJ1-4	TRBD1	CASSQGVDRVNEKLFF
TRBV12-3/TRBV12-4	TRBJ1-1	-	CASSLMWPGTEAFF
TRBV7-2	TRBJ2-1	-	CASSLAGGQGILDEQFF
TRBV11-2	TRBJ2-3	-	CASSLFVTGDTQYF
TRBV2	TRBJ2-7	TRBD2	CASRATETSESYEQYF
TRBV19	TRBJ2-1	-	CASSIQGWKYNEQFF
TRBV7-2	TRBJ1-1	-	CASSSPGRTEAFF
TRBV4-1	TRBJ2-7	-	CASSPGAGRNYEQYF
TRBV6-1	TRBJ1-2	-	CASSEGHLGLYGYTF
TRBV7-9	TRBJ2-5	-	CASNLDTQETQYF
TRBV7-2	TRBJ1-5	TRBD1	CASSFEGARNQPQHF
TRBV7-8	TRBJ1-2	TRBD1	CASSQRGQPNYGYTF
TRBV7-6	TRBJ2-3	TRBD2	CASSLERGPADTQYF
TRBV5-4	TRBJ2-5	TRBD1	CASSWGRQGAQETQYF
TRBV12-3/TRBV12-4	TRBJ2-7	TRBD1	CASSHAGTGFGQYF
TRBV7-8	TRBJ2-5	TRBD1	CASSPNRGRETQYF
TRBV19	TRBJ2-3	TRBD2	CASTKKQAGGDTQYF
TRBV11-1	TRBJ2-2	TRBD2	CASSTERGVNTGELFF
TRBV28	TRBJ1-2	-	CASTMGKDYGYTF
TRBV28	TRBJ2-1	TRBD2	CASRVTSGGAYNEQFF